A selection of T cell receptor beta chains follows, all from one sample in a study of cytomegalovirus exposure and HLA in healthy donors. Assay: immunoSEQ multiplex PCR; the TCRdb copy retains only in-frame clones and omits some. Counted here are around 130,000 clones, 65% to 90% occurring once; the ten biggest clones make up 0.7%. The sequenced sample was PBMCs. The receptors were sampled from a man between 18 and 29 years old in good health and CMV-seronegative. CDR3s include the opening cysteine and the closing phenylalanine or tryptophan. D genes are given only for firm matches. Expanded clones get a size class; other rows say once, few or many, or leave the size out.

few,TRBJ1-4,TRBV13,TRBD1,TGTGCCAGCAGCTTAGGCCCGGACAGGGAAGAAAAACTGTTTTTT,CASSLGPDREEKLFF
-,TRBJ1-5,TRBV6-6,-,TGTGCCAGCAGTTCTAGGGGGACTCAGCCCCAGCATTTT,CASSSRGTQPQHF
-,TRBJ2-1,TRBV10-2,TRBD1,TGCGCCAGCAGTGGCCCGACAGGGAGAAATGAGCAGTTCTTC,CASSGPTGRNEQFF
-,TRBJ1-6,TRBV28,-,TGTGCCAGCAGTTTCCAGGACAAGCACAATTCACCCCTCCACTTT,CASSFQDKHNSPLHF
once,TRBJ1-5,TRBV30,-,TGTGCCTGGAGTTCCGGGGTGGGCAATCAGCCCCAGCATTTT,CAWSSGVGNQPQHF
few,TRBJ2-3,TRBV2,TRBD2,TGTGCCAGCAGGAAAAGGTCCCTAGCGGGGGGGGGCGATACGCAGTATTTT,CASRKRSLAGGGDTQYF
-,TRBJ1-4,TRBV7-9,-,TGTGCCAGCAGAGACACTACTAATGAAAAACTGTTTTTT,CASRDTTNEKLFF
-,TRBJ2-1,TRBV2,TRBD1,TGTGCCAGCTCAGGACAGGGAGCCTACAATGAGCAGTTCTTC,CASSGQGAYNEQFF
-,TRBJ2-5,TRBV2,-,TGTGCCAGCACCTGGACGGGGTCATCTCAGTACTTC,CASTWTGSSQYF
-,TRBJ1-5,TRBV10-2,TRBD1,TGCGCCACCGAGACAGGGGACGGTCAGCCCCAGCATTTT,CATETGDGQPQHF
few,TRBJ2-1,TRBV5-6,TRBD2,TGTGCCAGCAGCTTCACTAGCGGTTTTTCAAACAATGAGCAGTTCTTC,CASSFTSGFSNNEQFF
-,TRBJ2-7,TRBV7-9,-,TGTGCCAGCAGCTTAGTGGGTCAAGGGGGGGCCAACCACGAGCAGTACTTC,CASSLVGQGGANHEQYF
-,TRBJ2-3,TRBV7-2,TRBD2,TGTGCCAGCAGCTCCAGGACTAGCGGGGTTGGAGATACGCAGTATTTT,CASSSRTSGVGDTQYF
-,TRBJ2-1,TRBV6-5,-,TGTGCCAGCAGTTACCCACCCGGAGGGTCCTACAATGAGCAGTTCTTC,CASSYPPGGSYNEQFF
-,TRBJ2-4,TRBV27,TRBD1,TGTGCCAGCAGCCCCACGGCACAGGGGGGTTTTGCCAAAAACATTCAGTACTTC,CASSPTAQGGFAKNIQYF
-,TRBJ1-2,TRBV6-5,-,TGTGCCAGCAGTTACGGGGCCAACTATGGCTACACCTTC,CASSYGANYGYTF
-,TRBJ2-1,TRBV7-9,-,TGTGCCAGCAGCGGACGACAGGTAAAAGGGCACAATGAGCAGTTCTTC,CASSGRQVKGHNEQFF
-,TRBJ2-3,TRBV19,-,TGTGCCAGTAGTATCATGACAGATACGCAGTATTTT,CASSIMTDTQYF
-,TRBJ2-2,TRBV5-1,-,TGCGCCAGCAGCTTGACGGGGACCGGGGAGCTGTTTTTT,CASSLTGTGELFF
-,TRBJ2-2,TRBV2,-,TGTGCCAGCAGCGACAAGAACACCGGGGAGCTGTTTTTT,CASSDKNTGELFF
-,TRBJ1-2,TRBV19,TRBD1,TGTGCCACCTCGGACAGGGGCAAGAGGGGCTACACCTTC,CATSDRGKRGYTF
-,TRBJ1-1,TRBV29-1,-,TGCAGCGTTGAAGGGCAGCAACTAGAAGCTTTCTTT,CSVEGQQLEAFF
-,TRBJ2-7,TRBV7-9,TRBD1,TGTGCCAGCAGCTCCTGGGACAGGGGGCGCCCGGAGCAGTACTTC,CASSSWDRGRPEQYF
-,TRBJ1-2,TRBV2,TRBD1,TGTGCCAGCAGTGAAGTAGGGGGCCTGGGAGGCTACACCTTC,CASSEVGGLGGYTF
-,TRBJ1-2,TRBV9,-,TGTGCCAGCAGCGTAACGGGAGACTATGGCTACACCTTC,CASSVTGDYGYTF
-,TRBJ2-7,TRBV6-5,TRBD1,TGTGCCAGCAGTTACCGGGACAGGCTAAACTCCTACGAGCAGTACTTC,CASSYRDRLNSYEQYF
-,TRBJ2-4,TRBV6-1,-,TGTGCCAGCAGTGAAGCCCACCCGACAGGAAACATTCAGTACTTC,CASSEAHPTGNIQYF
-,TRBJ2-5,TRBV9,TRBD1,TGTGCCAGCAGCGCCTACCGGACAGGGGGCGCGGGAGAGACCCAGTACTTC,CASSAYRTGGAGETQYF
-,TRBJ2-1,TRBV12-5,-,TGTGCTAGTGGGTTAGAAAGCTCCTACAATGAGCAGTTCTTC,CASGLESSYNEQFF
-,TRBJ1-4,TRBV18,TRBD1,TGTGCCAGCACCAGACAGGGGGCGGGAGAAAAACTGTTTTTT,CASTRQGAGEKLFF
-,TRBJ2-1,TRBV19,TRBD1,TGTGCCAGTAGTCAAGGGACAGGGAGCGCCGATGAGCAGTTCTTC,CASSQGTGSADEQFF
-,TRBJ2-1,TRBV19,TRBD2,TGTGCCAGTAGTTCTAGCGGGGGGGCGGCCTACAATGAGCAGTTCTTC,CASSSSGGAAYNEQFF
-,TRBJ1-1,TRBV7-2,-,TGTGCCAGCAGCTTAGTGTTGAGGAGCCGGAACACTGAAGCTTTCTTT,CASSLVLRSRNTEAFF
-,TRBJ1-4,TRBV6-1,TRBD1,TGTGCCAGCAGTGTGACAGGGGGCAGCGAAAAACTGTTTTTT,CASSVTGGSEKLFF
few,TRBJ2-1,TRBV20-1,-,TGCAGTGCTGGACTGAATGAGCAGTTCTTC,CSAGLNEQFF
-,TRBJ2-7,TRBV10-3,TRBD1,TGTGCCATCAGCGAGACCCCGACAGGGGGCGAGCAGTACTTC,CAISETPTGGEQYF
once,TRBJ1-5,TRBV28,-,TGTGCCAGCAGTTTTGTTGGAGGGGCAAATCAGCCCCAGCATTTT,CASSFVGGANQPQHF
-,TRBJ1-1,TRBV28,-,TGTGCCAGGGGGGCTTTGTTTTGGAGCGACACTGAAGCTTTCTTT,CARGALFWSDTEAFF
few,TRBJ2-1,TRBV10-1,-,TGCGCCAGCAGTGCATTGGGGGGGGGCCAGGAGCAGTTCTTC,CASSALGGGQEQFF
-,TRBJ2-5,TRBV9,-,TGTGCCAGCAGCGCCGACGTAGTTAGCGAGACCCAGTACTTC,CASSADVVSETQYF
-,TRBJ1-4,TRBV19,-,TGTGCCAGTAGTACCGGACTTGCAACTAATGAAAAACTGTTTTTT,CASSTGLATNEKLFF
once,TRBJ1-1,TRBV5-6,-,TGTGCCAGCAGCTTGGATTTAGGGGACACTGAAGCTTTCTTT,CASSLDLGDTEAFF
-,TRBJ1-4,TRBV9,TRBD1,TGTGCCAGCAGCGTAGATCCGGACAGGACTAATGAAAAACTGTTTTTT,CASSVDPDRTNEKLFF
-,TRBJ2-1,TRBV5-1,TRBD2,TGCGCCAGCAACCAACCGGGACTAGCGGACAATGAGCAGTTCTTC,CASNQPGLADNEQFF